This is a list of T cell receptor beta chains from one sample in a study of cytomegalovirus exposure and HLA in healthy donors. The method was immunoSEQ multiplex PCR; TCRdb's version includes in-frame clones alone and lacks a portion of them. Of more than 140,000 clones in the sample, over 75% were seen once. The specimen sequenced was PBMCs. Receptors were obtained from a man in his thirties or forties in good health and CMV-seropositive. Each CDR3 is given with its conserved first and last residue. Size tells how often a clone was seen (once, few, many) or the class of an expanded clone, and some rows leave it out.

>.|TRBJ2-5|TRBV5-1|16
CASSYRPGTRQETQYF
>.|TRBJ1-3|TRBV9|15
CASSAGAGAGNTIYF
>.|TRBJ1-1|TRBV2|13
CASSGQGGTEAFF
>.|TRBJ1-1|TRBV2|13
CASSLTGPTEAFF
>.|TRBJ2-6|TRBV30|17
CAWSVGRAHSGANVLTF
>few|TRBJ1-1|TRBV7-6|13
CASSLLRETEAFF
>.|TRBJ2-3|TRBV27|15
CASSPEIGGTDTQYF
>once|TRBJ1-1|TRBV6-5|13
CASRGAGNTEAFF
>.|TRBJ2-5|TRBV6-5|16
CASSYRGSPPGETQYF
>.|TRBJ1-3|TRBV11-2|16
CASRETSGGSGNTIYF
>.|TRBJ2-1|TRBV7-7|16
CASSLDDGQSYNEQFF
>.|TRBJ2-6|TRBV18|17
CASSPSTGEIGANVLTF
>.|TRBJ2-6|TRBV18|14
CASSPISGANVLTF
>.|TRBJ1-2|TRBV28|15
CASSLTGDSDYGYTF
>.|TRBJ1-1|TRBV6-5|14
CASSYSKWSGIAFF